The rows below give T cell receptor beta chains drawn from one sample of a study of T cell repertoires in cytomegalovirus infection. TCRdb independently ran MiXCR on the reads; one entry per CDR3 protein. This repertoire shows about 270,000 distinct CDR3 sequences, roughly a fifth found once; its top ten account for roughly 19%. These TCRs are of unknown antigen specificity. The sample in question was cultured PBMCs, obtained from culture after CMV antigen stimulation. These TCRs come from a human donor in good health (CMV status not recorded). Some clones in this sample may be carry-over from other donors' samples. Both conserved end residues are part of each CDR3. The order of the fields is V gene, clone size, J gene, D gene, CDR3 protein, CDR3 DNA. The D gene is left open where the match is weak. Size is stated for part of the rows, as once, few or many counts, or as a class when the clone is expanded.

V: TRBV6-2/TRBV6-3
size: NA
J: TRBJ1-1
D: TRBD1
CDR3: CASSYKGAGTEAFF
DNA: TGTGCCAGCAGTTACAAGGGGGCTGGGACTGAAGCTTTCTTT

V: TRBV28
size: NA
J: TRBJ1-1
D: TRBD1
CDR3: CASSIGQGPLGAFF
DNA: TGTGCCAGCAGCATTGGACAGGGACCGTTAGGAGCTTTCTTT

V: TRBV6-2/TRBV6-3
size: NA
J: TRBJ2-2
D: NA
CDR3: CASSYTGVWAGELFF
DNA: TGTGCCAGCAGTTACACGGGAGTTTGGGCCGGGGAGCTGTTTTTT

V: TRBV4-1
size: NA
J: TRBJ2-5
D: TRBD2
CDR3: CASSLAGHETQYF
DNA: TGCGCCAGCAGCCTAGCGGGCCACGAGACCCAGTACTTC

V: TRBV27
size: NA
J: TRBJ2-5
D: TRBD2
CDR3: CASTPSWAGVSQETQYF
DNA: TGTGCCAGCACCCCCTCGTGGGCGGGAGTGAGTCAAGAGACCCAGTACTTC

V: TRBV12-3/TRBV12-4
size: NA
J: TRBJ2-6
D: TRBD1
CDR3: CASSSSRTGSGANVLTF
DNA: TGTGCCAGCAGTTCCTCCAGGACAGGCTCTGGGGCCAACGTCCTGACTTTC

V: TRBV5-6
size: many
J: TRBJ2-5
D: TRBD1
CDR3: CASSFERTGGGQETQYF
DNA: TGTGCCAGCAGCTTTGAGAGGACAGGGGGCGGTCAAGAGACCCAGTACTTC

V: TRBV20-1
size: NA
J: TRBJ1-2
D: NA
CDR3: CSASRVLRGYGYTF
DNA: TGCAGTGCTAGCAGGGTTCTTCGGGGCTATGGCTACACCTTC

V: TRBV24-1
size: NA
J: TRBJ2-7
D: TRBD1
CDR3: CATSDSRGSYEQYF
DNA: TGTGCCACCAGTGATTCCAGGGGGTCCTACGAGCAGTACTTC

V: TRBV6-2/TRBV6-3
size: NA
J: TRBJ1-5
D: NA
CDR3: CASSYWPGNQPQHF
DNA: TGTGCCAGCAGTTATTGGCCAGGCAATCAGCCCCAGCATTTT

V: TRBV7-2
size: few
J: TRBJ1-2
D: NA
CDR3: CASSPDLALANYGYTF
DNA: TGTGCCAGCAGCCCAGACCTCGCGTTAGCTAACTATGGCTACACCTTC

V: TRBV12-3/TRBV12-4
size: few
J: TRBJ1-3
D: TRBD1
CDR3: CASRGQGGSGNTIYF
DNA: TGTGCCAGCCGAGGACAGGGGGGCTCTGGAAACACCATATATTTT

V: TRBV12-3/TRBV12-4
size: many
J: TRBJ1-5
D: TRBD1
CDR3: CASSLTGQGIANSNQPQHF
DNA: TGTGCCAGCAGTTTGACGGGACAGGGCATCGCTAATAGCAATCAGCCCCAGCATTTT

V: TRBV19
size: NA
J: TRBJ1-4
D: NA
CDR3: CASSIGFKPTEKLFF
DNA: TGTGCCAGTAGTATAGGGTTCAAACCCACTGAAAAACTGTTTTTT

V: TRBV10-3
size: NA
J: TRBJ2-1
D: TRBD1
CDR3: CAIWAGGLSNEQFF
DNA: TGTGCCATCTGGGCAGGGGGCTTATCCAATGAGCAGTTCTTC

V: TRBV3-1
size: few
J: TRBJ2-1
D: TRBD2
CDR3: CASSQLLRLAGGYEQFF
DNA: TGTGCCAGCAGCCAGTTACTGAGACTAGCGGGAGGGTATGAGCAGTTCTTC

V: TRBV12-3/TRBV12-4
size: many
J: TRBJ2-2
D: TRBD1
CDR3: CASSLGTANTGELFF
DNA: TGTGCCAGCAGTCTGGGGACAGCGAACACCGGGGAGCTGTTTTTT

V: TRBV5-4
size: few
J: TRBJ2-1
D: TRBD2
CDR3: CASSLDRLAGGGEQFF
DNA: TGTGCCAGCAGCTTGGATCGACTAGCGGGAGGAGGTGAGCAGTTCTTC

V: TRBV9
size: NA
J: TRBJ2-5
D: TRBD2
CDR3: CASSVGTSGGNQETQYF
DNA: TGTGCCAGCAGCGTCGGGACTAGCGGGGGGAACCAAGAGACCCAGTACTTC

V: TRBV7-2
size: many
J: TRBJ2-7
D: TRBD2
CDR3: CASSSLTSGSGYEQYF
DNA: TGTGCCAGCAGCTCCCTGACTAGCGGGAGTGGCTACGAGCAGTACTTC

V: TRBV7-9
size: NA
J: TRBJ2-7
D: NA
CDR3: CASSYRGNYEQYF
DNA: TGTGCCAGCAGCTATCGGGGTAACTACGAGCAGTACTTC

V: TRBV12-3/TRBV12-4
size: NA
J: TRBJ1-1
D: NA
CDR3: CASSPVSSALNTEAFF
DNA: TGTGCCAGCAGCCCTGTTTCGAGCGCCCTGAACACTGAAGCTTTCTTT

V: TRBV12-3/TRBV12-4
size: many
J: TRBJ2-7
D: TRBD1
CDR3: CASSPGTGSYEQYF
DNA: TGTGCCAGCAGCCCCGGGACAGGGAGTTACGAGCAGTACTTC

V: TRBV7-2
size: NA
J: TRBJ2-7
D: NA
CDR3: CASSSPGGIYEQYF
DNA: TGTGCCAGCAGCTCCCCCGGCGGGATCTACGAGCAGTACTTC

V: TRBV27
size: NA
J: TRBJ2-7
D: TRBD2
CDR3: CASSLSAGGRYEQYF
DNA: TGTGCCAGCAGTTTATCTGCGGGAGGGCGGTACGAGCAGTACTTC

V: TRBV28
size: few
J: TRBJ1-5
D: NA
CDR3: CASSLEYNQPQHF
DNA: TGTGCCAGCAGTTTAGAGTATAATCAGCCCCAGCATTTT

V: TRBV6-6
size: NA
J: TRBJ2-2
D: TRBD2
CDR3: CASSYSRLAGNTGELFF
DNA: TGTGCCAGCAGTTACTCGAGACTAGCGGGGAACACCGGGGAGCTGTTTTTT

V: TRBV19
size: NA
J: TRBJ1-1
D: TRBD1
CDR3: CASSQTGQGLMNTEAFF
DNA: TGTGCCAGTAGTCAAACGGGACAGGGCTTGATGAACACTGAAGCTTTCTTT

V: TRBV6-2/TRBV6-3
size: NA
J: TRBJ2-1
D: TRBD2
CDR3: CASSYRSSGGRAEQFF
DNA: TGTGCCAGCAGTTATCGATCCAGCGGGGGACGGGCTGAGCAGTTCTTC

V: TRBV7-2
size: many
J: TRBJ1-5
D: NA
CDR3: CASSLAGTGNQPQHF
DNA: TGTGCCAGCAGCTTAGCGGGCACAGGGAATCAGCCCCAGCATTTT

V: TRBV9
size: many
J: TRBJ2-5
D: TRBD2
CDR3: CASSVGSGSAETQYF
DNA: TGTGCCAGCAGCGTAGGCAGCGGGAGCGCAGAGACCCAGTACTTC

V: TRBV28
size: few
J: TRBJ2-3
D: TRBD1
CDR3: CASSLAPGQDTDTQYF
DNA: TGTGCCAGCAGTTTAGCCCCGGGACAGGACACAGATACGCAGTATTTT

V: TRBV4-1
size: NA
J: TRBJ2-6
D: TRBD1
CDR3: CASSHPRADRRSGANVLTF
DNA: TGCGCCAGCAGCCATCCCAGGGCGGACAGGCGTTCTGGGGCCAACGTCCTGACTTTC

V: TRBV12-3/TRBV12-4
size: few
J: TRBJ2-7
D: TRBD2
CDR3: CATEAGDAYEQYF
DNA: TGTGCCACCGAAGCGGGGGATGCCTACGAGCAGTACTTC

V: TRBV7-2
size: many
J: TRBJ1-1
D: NA
CDR3: CASSSYRRHLLMNTEAFF
DNA: TGTGCCAGCAGCTCATACAGGCGTCATTTACTCATGAACACTGAAGCTTTCTTT

V: TRBV5-1
size: few
J: TRBJ2-7
D: NA
CDR3: CASSETPGYEQYF
DNA: TGCGCCAGCAGCGAGACTCCAGGCTACGAGCAGTACTTC

V: TRBV6-2/TRBV6-3
size: NA
J: TRBJ2-1
D: NA
CDR3: CASSYGAGSYNEQFF
DNA: TGTGCCAGCAGTTACGGGGCGGGATCCTACAATGAGCAGTTCTTC

V: TRBV24-1
size: many
J: TRBJ2-1
D: NA
CDR3: CATSDHIPGDNEQFF
DNA: TGTGCCACCAGTGATCACATACCCGGAGACAATGAGCAGTTCTTC

V: TRBV12-3/TRBV12-4
size: NA
J: TRBJ2-1
D: NA
CDR3: CASSSAGSLYFEQFF
DNA: TGTGCCAGCAGTTCTGCGGGAAGCTTATATTTTGAGCAGTTCTTC

V: TRBV6-5
size: many
J: TRBJ2-3
D: NA
CDR3: CASSYGGKTDTQYF
DNA: TGTGCCAGCAGTTACGGCGGGAAAACAGATACGCAGTATTTT

V: TRBV4-3
size: NA
J: TRBJ2-5
D: NA
CDR3: CASSQEQFQETQYF
DNA: TGCGCCAGCAGCCAAGAACAATTCCAAGAGACCCAGTACTTC

V: TRBV6-2/TRBV6-3
size: NA
J: TRBJ2-1
D: TRBD2
CDR3: CASSYGREHRGGEQFF
DNA: TGTGCCAGCAGTTACGGGAGGGAGCACCGGGGGGGTGAGCAGTTCTTC

V: TRBV20-1
size: many
J: TRBJ2-1
D: NA
CDR3: CSARWPFSYEQFF
DNA: TGCAGTGCTAGGTGGCCATTCTCCTATGAGCAGTTCTTC

V: TRBV6-2/TRBV6-3
size: NA
J: TRBJ1-5
D: NA
CDR3: CASTGRDRNQPQHF
DNA: TGTGCCAGCACGGGCAGGGATCGCAATCAGCCCCAGCATTTT

V: TRBV20-1
size: NA
J: TRBJ1-3
D: TRBD1
CDR3: CSARDPQGDGNTIYF
DNA: TGCAGTGCTAGAGATCCACAGGGGGATGGAAACACCATATATTTT

V: TRBV7-2
size: many
J: TRBJ1-5
D: NA
CDR3: CASSLNRGNQPQHF
DNA: TGTGCCAGCAGCTTAAACAGAGGCAATCAGCCCCAGCATTTT

V: TRBV7-8
size: many
J: TRBJ1-2
D: NA
CDR3: CASSSQSGDSCRF
DNA: TGTGCCAGCAGCTCCCAGTCGGGGGATTCCTGTCGTTTC

V: TRBV20-1
size: few
J: TRBJ1-4
D: NA
CDR3: CSARKGGSSEKLFF
DNA: TGCAGTGCTAGGAAAGGGGGGAGTAGTGAAAAACTGTTTTTT

V: TRBV19
size: NA
J: TRBJ1-1
D: NA
CDR3: CASIGSDINTEAFF
DNA: TGTGCCAGTATTGGGTCGGATATAAACACTGAAGCTTTCTTT

V: TRBV7-2
size: many
J: TRBJ2-5
D: NA
CDR3: CASSSRVESPLETQYF
DNA: TGTGCCAGCAGCTCCAGGGTTGAGAGTCCCTTGGAGACCCAGTACTTC

V: TRBV4-1
size: few
J: TRBJ1-2
D: NA
CDR3: CASSQVGQGSGYTF
DNA: TGCGCCAGCAGCCAAGTGGGCCAGGGGTCTGGCTACACCTTC

V: TRBV6-1
size: few
J: TRBJ2-1
D: TRBD1
CDR3: CASRDRGLNNEQFF
DNA: TGTGCCAGCAGAGACAGGGGGCTCAACAATGAGCAGTTCTTC

V: TRBV7-8
size: many
J: TRBJ1-1
D: NA
CDR3: CASSPVAEAFF
DNA: TGTGCCAGCAGCCCCGTCGCTGAAGCTTTCTTT

V: TRBV20-1
size: NA
J: TRBJ2-1
D: TRBD2
CDR3: CSASLIAGVGNEQFF
DNA: TGCAGTGCTAGTCTCATAGCGGGAGTCGGCAATGAGCAGTTCTTC

V: TRBV7-2
size: many
J: TRBJ2-5
D: TRBD2
CDR3: CASTLWGGDGETQYF
DNA: TGTGCCAGCACCTTGTGGGGGGGGGATGGAGAGACCCAGTACTTC

V: TRBV6-5
size: NA
J: TRBJ2-3
D: TRBD2
CDR3: CASGNRLAGDDTQYF
DNA: TGTGCCAGCGGGAACAGACTAGCGGGAGATGATACGCAGTATTTT

V: TRBV5-1
size: NA
J: TRBJ1-2
D: NA
CDR3: CASSLIAGEERQYGYTF
DNA: TGCGCCAGCAGCTTGATAGCTGGCGAGGAGCGACAGTATGGCTACACCTTC